The present T cell receptor beta chain was sequenced within a study of T cells in Graves' hyperthyroidism and ophthalmopathy. This clonotype has at least ten counts. Its matching antigen is unknown. Researchers took RNA transcripts and amplified the TCR beta CDR3 regions from them. Carried out on the TCR CDR3, a first-round RT-PCR used the HTBI primer set. TCRdb reanalysed the multiplex PCR reads using MiXCR and keeps one entry per CDR3 protein. The sample records some 690,000 distinct CDR3 sequences, approximately 15% being singletons. The CDR3 consists of 17 residues. CDR1 is SGHVS, CDR2 FNYEAQ, per germline. Trimming at V came to 3 bases and at J to 0 bases, leaving 6 bases not matched to a gene. Points from the study as a whole: The model's output predicted ophthalmopathy at a median of about 6.5 months prior to onset.

Uncontrolled infection, other autoimmune disease, pregnancy or lactation excluded patients. Diagnoses rested on clinical symptoms, serum thyroxine and TRAb, thyroid ultrasound and orbital computed tomography. The chain uses TRBV7-6 and TRBJ2-1; TRBD2 matches 9 bases. The sequenced material came from blood. The TCR was taken from a man aged 50-59 years with Graves' hyperthyroidism. CDR3 loop: CASSLWTSASSYNEQFF. The CDR3 DNA follows: TGTGCCAGCAGCTTGTGGACTAGCGCGAGCTCCTACAATGAGCAGTTCTTC. The full variable domain, with the rest looked up from reference TRBV7-6 and TRBJ2-1, is GAGVSQSPRYKVTKRGQDVALRCDPISGHVSLYWYRQALGQGPEFLTYFNYEAQQDKSGLPNDRFSAERPEGSISTLTIQRTEQRDSAMYRCASSLWTSASSYNEQFFGPGTRLTVL.